This TCR beta chain was identified in a study of T cells in tuberculosis. Overall study context: This South African cohort compared adolescents with or without latent tuberculosis against adults with active tuberculosis. Study results and caveats: GEM motif frequencies gave about 70% accuracy; the GMM repertoire gave approximately 90%. GMM-specific TCRs were nearer to active tuberculosis alpha repertoires, suggesting expansion.

Remarks on this clone: Its target is not known.

After removal of 1 base from V and 1 base from J, the junction contained 2 bases not matched to a gene. CDR3 length: 15 residues. Germline CDR1 reads LNHDA; CDR2 reads SQIVND (reference sequence). Profiling relied on immunoSEQ multiplex PCR, and the TCRdb table lists in-frame clones only, not all of them. The table includes nearly 35,000 clones, roughly 90% detected once. Latent tuberculosis screening used tuberculin skin test and IGRA at entry. The rearrangement joins TRBV19 to TRBJ2-5; TRBD1 matches 8 bases. The sequenced sample consisted of PBMCs. This sequence originates from a donor aged 10 to 29 with latent tuberculosis or without tuberculosis infection. This CDR3 is CASSIADRAQETQYF. DNA for the CDR3: TGTGCCAGTAGTATAGCGGACAGGGCCCAAGAGACCCAGTACTTC.